Given below is one TCR beta chain in context. Its antigen remains unknown. The data were obtained in a study of cytomegalovirus exposure and HLA in healthy donors. Findings of the study overall: Immune exposure information available was restricted to CMV serostatus.

V trimming: 5 bases; J trimming: 2 bases; junction bases outside the gene matches: 5. The CDR3 extends over 14 amino acids. Germline values: CDR1 LGHNT, CDR2 FRNRAP. The PCR had 60 Vbeta and 13 Jbeta primers. Assay: immunoSEQ multiplex PCR; the TCRdb copy retains only in-frame clones and omits some. Among about 200,000 clones listed, around 85% were seen once. The sequence came from a man aged 45 to 65 in good health and CMV-seronegative. Sequencing was performed on PBMCs. This chain uses TRBV12-5 with TRBJ2-7, with 8 bases that match TRBD1. The chain's CDR3 is CASGHSDRAYEQYF. CDR3 sequence (DNA): TGTGCTAGTGGTCACTCGGACAGGGCCTACGAGCAGTACTTC.